This T cell receptor (beta chain) was identified during a study of cytomegalovirus exposure and HLA in healthy donors. Study at large: A prior study identified 117 million unique TCR beta sequences from about 180 million T cells.

Turning to this clone: As yet, its antigen is unknown.

PCR employed 60 Vbeta and 13 Jbeta primers. Generated by immunoSEQ multiplex PCR, the TCRdb table keeps only in-frame clones and is missing some. The repertoire includes about 59,000 clones, 83% of them detected once, and 1.6% sits in the top ten. General observations from the study: The dataset shows that most TCR sequences were rare, while some public TCRs occurred in many donors. Sequences of the TCR beta chain were said to predict the HLA-A and HLA-B alleles of most subjects accurately. As a later analysis showed, a missense DCLRE1C variant was linked to trimming of TCR beta V- and J-genes.

The length of the CDR3 is 16 residues. CDR1 SGHTA and CDR2 FQGNSA come from the germline V gene. Trimming cost V 2 bases and J 5 bases; bases outside gene matches: 5. Sequences were obtained from PBMCs. J is TRBJ2-1 and V is TRBV7-2; TRBD2 matches at 11 bases. The receptor was derived from a human donor in good health. The CDR3 region has the DNA TGTGCCAGCAGCTTATCGGCTAGCGGGGGGAACAATGAGCAGTTCTTC. Translation: CASSLSASGGNNEQFF.